The 2 T cell receptor beta chains listed next were all sequenced from one sample in a study of T-cell reconstitution after alpha-beta-depleted transplantation in children (dated by TCRdb to about 2016). Library generation was performed with PCR. Sequencing was performed on an Illumina HiSeq 2500. To normalize quantification of the TCRbeta repertoire, the TCR libraries were built with molecular barcoding that relied on unique molecular identifiers. TCRdb applied fastp at Q25 and MiXCR to the public reads, then kept only in-frame beta chains. When rows share a CDR3 protein, they turn into one entry using the most common DNA and genes. Across this sample there are roughly 250,000 distinct CDR3 sequences, with approximately 8% seen only once. The ten largest clones capture roughly 6% of the sample. Per the publication, the treatment or condition label means: allogeneic hematopoietic cell transplantation with graft depleted of TCRalphabeta T cells and CD19 B cells.

The source material was PBMCs, mostly from graft donor cells, sampled 180 days after TCRalphabeta/CD19-depleted stem cell transplant. All receptors come from a male patient under 18 who had a stem cell transplant for acute lymphoblastic leukemia, so the T cells may come from the graft donor.

In its sample, this clonotype was seen many times. The rearrangement links TRBV4-1 to TRBJ2-7, with D maybe TRBD2 (7 bases). V was trimmed by 1 base and J by 5 bases, leaving 9 bases between them. The CDR3 has 13 residues. From germline, CDR1 is MGHRA and CDR2 YSYEKL. The CDR3 DNA sequence: TGCGCCAGCAGCCAAGGAGGGGGGGACGAGCAGTACTTC. Its protein product is CASSQGGGDEQYF.

This clonotype was counted ten times or more. The V gene is TRBV29-1, the J gene TRBJ2-3; 11 nucleotides line up with TRBD2. CDR3 length equals 14 residues. The germline V gene encodes CDR1 SQVTM and CDR2 ANQGSEA. V lost 4 bases to trimming and J lost 2 bases; unmatched junction nucleotides: 2. The CDR3 nucleotides are TGCAGCGTTGGACTAGCGGGGTACACAGATACGCAGTATTTT. It translates to CSVGLAGYTDTQYF.